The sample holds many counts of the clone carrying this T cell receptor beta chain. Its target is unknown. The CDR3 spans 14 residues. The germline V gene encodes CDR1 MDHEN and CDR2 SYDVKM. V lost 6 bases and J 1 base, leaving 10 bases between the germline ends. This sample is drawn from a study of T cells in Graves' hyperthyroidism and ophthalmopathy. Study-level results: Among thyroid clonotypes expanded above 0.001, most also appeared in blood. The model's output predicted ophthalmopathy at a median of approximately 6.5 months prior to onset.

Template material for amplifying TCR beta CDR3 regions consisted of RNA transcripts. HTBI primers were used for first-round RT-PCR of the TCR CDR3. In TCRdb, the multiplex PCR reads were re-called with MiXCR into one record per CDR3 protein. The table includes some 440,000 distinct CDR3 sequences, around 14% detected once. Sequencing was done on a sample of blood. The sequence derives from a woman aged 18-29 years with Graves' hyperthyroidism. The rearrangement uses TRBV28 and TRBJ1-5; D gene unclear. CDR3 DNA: TGTGCCAGCAGACTTCTCGACAGCAATCAGCCCCAGCATTTT. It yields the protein CASRLLDSNQPQHF.